This T cell receptor (beta chain) originates from a study of shared clonotypes between healthy human individuals. Replicate PCRs were loaded with approximately 300 ng DNA from unsorted PBMC, 30,000 or so T cell genomes. Using immunoSEQ multiplex PCR, the repertoire was profiled, and TCRdb retains in-frame clones only, with some absent. The table has about 490,000 clones, 70% to 85% seen once. The CDR3 has 13 amino acids. Germline V gene data show CDR1 as MNHNY and CDR2 as SVGAGI (reference sequence). V was pared by 6 bases and J by 7 bases, with 5 bases of the junction left unmatched. Specimen: PBMCs. The gene calls are TRBV6-6 and TRBJ1-2, with TRBD1 matching over 10 bases. The source of this sequence is a woman in her forties in good health. Some clones in this sample may be carry-over from other donors' samples. CDR3 coding DNA: TGTGCCAGCAGGGACAGGGGGACGGGTGGCTACACCTTC. Protein sequence: CASRDRGTGGYTF.